The 8 T cell receptor beta chains below all came from one sample that was sequenced in a study of early T cells in non-severe SARS-CoV-2 infection. TCRdb reprocessed the 5' RACE reads via MiXCR and lists one record per CDR3 protein. The table has roughly 90,000 distinct CDR3 sequences, about 15% seen once; the top ten hold approximately 0.54%. Source material: whole blood. The receptors shown here come from an adult who was a healthcare worker with PCR-confirmed SARS-CoV-2 infection or an uninfected control (not recorded which).

This rearrangement joins TRBV11-1 to TRBJ2-1, with D uncertain. Looked up from germline, CDR1 is SGHAT and CDR2 is FQDESV (reference sequence). The V end lost 3 bases, the J end lost 6 bases, and 21 bases lay between the germline ends. This CDR3 has 17 amino acids. This CDR3 reads CASSFDYLRTAGNEQFF. The CDR3 coding sequence is TGTGCCAGCAGCTTTGATTATCTAAGGACGGCAGGCAATGAGCAGTTCTTC.

This clonotype was found a few times. The chain uses TRBV19 and TRBJ2-7; D assignment may be TRBD1 or TRBD2 (5 bases each). CDR1 and CDR2 (germline): LNHDA, SQIVND (reference sequence). Trimming left V 5 bases short and J 3 bases short, with 14 bases between. The CDR3 extends over 14 amino acids. The CDR3 sequence: CASSPGTGYYEQYV. The DNA of the CDR3 is TGTGCCAGTAGTCCAGGGACGGGTTACTACGAGCAGTACGTC.

The chain links TRBV4-1 to TRBJ1-1; 11 nucleotides align to TRBD1. Germline CDR1 reads MGHRA; CDR2 reads YSYEKL. With 4 bases clipped from V and 5 bases from J, the junction kept 3 bases outside the gene matches. This CDR3 contains 14 residues. DNA for the CDR3: TGCGCCAGCAGCCGGACAGGGGGCCTTACTGAAGCTTTCTTT. This gives the protein CASSRTGGLTEAFF.

At least ten counts were recorded for this clonotype. The chain links TRBV12-3 or TRBV12-4 to TRBJ2-1; 8 bases fit TRBD2. The CDR3 loop spans 15 amino acids. Trimming cost V 3 bases and J 6 bases; bases outside gene matches: 7. The CDR3 region is CASSFHGGASNEQFF. For the CDR3, the DNA is TGTGCCAGCAGTTTCCACGGGGGGGCGTCCAATGAGCAGTTCTTC.

The gene calls are TRBV15 and TRBJ2-5; 11 positions match TRBD2. V shed 1 base and J 0 bases; nucleotides not matched to a gene: 4. CDR3 length equals 17 residues. Germline CDR1 and CDR2: LNHNV and YYDKDF (reference sequence). The DNA for the CDR3 is TGTGCCACCAGCAGAGGTCCTAGCGGGGGGCACCAAGAGACCCAGTACTTC. Residues: CATSRGPSGGHQETQYF.

V gene TRBV6-2 or TRBV6-3 combines with J gene TRBJ1-1, with 11 bases aligning to TRBD1. CDR1 and CDR2 (germline): MNHEY, SVGEGT. V shed 6 bases and J 2 bases; nucleotides not matched to a gene: 14. The CDR3 runs to 18 residues. CDR3 nucleotides: TGTGCCAGCAGGCCCGGGACAGGGGGAAGAGTTTTAAACACTGAAGCTTTCTTT. Its protein is CASRPGTGGRVLNTEAFF.

This clonotype showed up just a few times. The gene calls are TRBV10-3 and TRBJ1-1; the match to TRBD1 covers 10 bases. CDR1 and CDR2 from the germline V gene are ENHRY and SYGVKD. This CDR3 has 14 amino acids. V shed 5 bases, J shed 1 base, and the junction held 1 base outside the gene matches. The CDR3 DNA follows: TGTGCCATCAGTCGGACAGGGGGGAACACTGAAGCTTTCTTT. It encodes CAISRTGGNTEAFF.

This clonotype has more than one count but fewer than ten. V is TRBV9 and J is TRBJ1-2; D possibly corresponds to TRBD1 (6 bases). V was shortened by 0 bases and J by 7 bases, with 22 bases between the two germline ends. CDR1 is SGDLS and CDR2 is YYNGEE in the germline V gene. This CDR3 is built from 17 residues. The CDR3 DNA reads as TGTGCCAGCAGCGTAGGTCGGGGAAATACAGGGCCCAGTGGCTACACCTTC. It codes for CASSVGRGNTGPSGYTF.